The sequence of this T cell receptor (beta chain) was determined in a study of blood T cell repertoires in COVID-19. From germline, CDR1 is SGHNT and CDR2 YENEEA. The CDR3 is 13 amino acids. V was pared by 5 bases and J by 6 bases, with 14 bases between. Measured with immunoSEQ multiplex PCR; TCRdb has only the in-frame clones, and not every one. The sample shows a few hundred thousand clones, roughly 86% of them seen only once. There are many counts of this clone. The clonotype was recovered from a woman in her 30s with COVID-19, enrolled during active disease. The rearrangement uses TRBV11-3 and TRBJ2-7; TRBD2 is a possible D gene (5 bases). The sample was peripheral blood. The CDR3 sequence: CASSPYEGSEQYF. DNA for the CDR3: TGTGCCAGCAGCCCGTACGAGGGCAGCGAGCAGTACTTC.